This is a list of T cell receptor beta chains from one sample in a study of blood T cell repertoires in COVID-19. The table came from immunoSEQ multiplex PCR; TCRdb's copy has only in-frame clones and leaves some out. The data contain about 240,000 clones, about 82% of them singletons. Input material: peripheral blood. The receptor set was obtained from a man aged 45-65 years with COVID-19, enrolled during active disease. Each CDR3 is given with its conserved first and last residue. The D gene is left open where the match is weak. Only part of the rows carry a size: once, few, many, or a class if the clone is expanded.

>NA|TRBJ1-1|NA|TRBV7-2
CATGGAGTPSTEAFF
TGTGCCACGGGCGGGGCAGGGACGCCCTCCACTGAAGCTTTCTTT
>few|TRBJ1-4|NA|TRBV2
CASSVLLGQGEKLFF
TGTGCCAGCAGTGTTTTATTAGGCCAGGGGGAAAAACTGTTTTTT
>NA|TRBJ1-1|TRBD1|TRBV6-5
CASSRDSVPGTEAFF
TGTGCCAGCAGTCGGGACAGCGTCCCGGGCACTGAAGCTTTCTTT
>NA|TRBJ1-5|TRBD1|TRBV2
CASELARQGGQPQHF
TGTGCCAGCGAATTGGCTCGACAGGGGGGTCAGCCCCAGCATTTT
>NA|TRBJ2-1|TRBD1|TRBV19
CASSITGGDPSNEQFF
TGTGCCAGTAGTATTACAGGGGGTGACCCTTCCAATGAGCAGTTCTTC
>NA|TRBJ2-1|TRBD2|TRBV4-3
CASSQGLAGGAGEQFF
TGCGCCAGCAGCCAAGGGCTAGCGGGGGGAGCGGGTGAGCAGTTCTTC
>NA|TRBJ2-2|NA|TRBV28
CASSSSRRTGELFF
TGTGCCAGCAGTTCCTCCCGGCGGACCGGGGAGCTGTTTTTT
>NA|TRBJ2-3|TRBD2|TRBV2
CASRRLAGRDTQYF
TGTGCCAGCAGGCGACTAGCGGGGAGAGATACGCAGTATTTT
>few|TRBJ1-2|TRBD1|TRBV3-1/TRBV3-2
CASSQEGGQSYGYTF
TGTGCCAGCAGCCAGGAAGGGGGACAGTCCTATGGCTACACCTTC
>NA|TRBJ2-2|TRBD2|TRBV19
CASRRGGGTGELFF
TGTGCCAGTAGGCGGGGGGGTGGCACCGGGGAGCTGTTTTTT
>NA|TRBJ1-6|NA|TRBV5-4
CASSPEGSSYNSPLHF
TGTGCCAGCAGCCCAGAAGGGAGCTCCTATAATTCACCCCTCCACTTT
>NA|TRBJ1-6|NA|TRBV3-1/TRBV3-2
CASQLGDLGSPLHF
TGTGCCAGCCAATTAGGGGATTTGGGGTCACCCCTCCACTTT
>NA|TRBJ1-1|NA|TRBV24-1
CATSSGNTEAFF
TGTGCCACCAGTTCAGGGAACACTGAAGCTTTCTTT
>NA|TRBJ2-5|NA|TRBV5-5
CASSLARSGNQETQYF
TGTGCCAGCAGCTTGGCCCGGTCAGGGAACCAAGAGACCCAGTACTTC
>NA|TRBJ2-7|NA|TRBV7-8
CASSLLIQSYEQYF
TGTGCCAGCAGCTTGCTTATACAGTCCTACGAGCAGTACTTC
>NA|TRBJ1-6|NA|TRBV27
CASSPREIYNSPLHF
TGTGCCAGCAGTCCCAGGGAAATCTATAATTCACCCCTCCACTTT
>NA|TRBJ2-1|NA|TRBV6-4
CASSGGGDNEQFF
TGTGCCAGCAGTGGGGGGGGCGACAATGAGCAGTTCTTC
>NA|TRBJ2-1|NA|TRBV3-1/TRBV3-2
CASSRRSGSYNEQFF
TGTGCCAGCAGCCGGAGGTCTGGCTCCTACAATGAGCAGTTCTTC
>NA|TRBJ2-5|TRBD2|TRBV3-1/TRBV3-2
CASSSRAPSGGAWETQYF
TGTGCCAGCAGCTCCAGAGCCCCTAGCGGGGGGGCATGGGAGACCCAGTACTTC
>NA|TRBJ1-4|TRBD1|TRBV9
CASSVDPQGRLGKLFF
TGTGCCAGCAGCGTAGACCCACAGGGGCGACTCGGAAAACTGTTTTTT
>NA|TRBJ1-4|NA|TRBV5-5
CASSRNQGYTNEKLFF
TGTGCCAGCAGCAGAAATCAGGGCTATACTAATGAAAAACTGTTTTTT
>NA|TRBJ1-6|TRBD1|TRBV30
CAWYRGSGNSPLHF
TGTGCCTGGTACAGGGGATCTGGAAATTCACCCCTCCACTTT
>NA|TRBJ1-2|NA|TRBV10-3
CATTQGSEGYTF
TGTGCCACCACCCAGGGTTCTGAAGGCTACACCTTC
>NA|TRBJ1-1|NA|TRBV6-5
CASTQRVSNTEAFF
TGTGCCAGCACCCAACGGGTCTCGAACACTGAAGCTTTCTTT
>NA|TRBJ2-7|NA|TRBV30
CAWTGGPGHEQYF
TGTGCCTGGACAGGAGGGCCAGGGCACGAGCAGTACTTC
>NA|TRBJ2-7|NA|TRBV7-8
CASSSTYEQYF
TGTGCCAGCAGCTCCACCTACGAGCAGTACTTC
>once|TRBJ1-5|TRBD1|TRBV28
CASSTGQGNYQPQHF
TGTGCCAGCAGCACGGGACAGGGGAATTATCAGCCCCAGCATTTT
>NA|TRBJ1-1|NA|TRBV3-1/TRBV3-2
CASSQLQANTEAFF
TGTGCCAGCAGCCAATTACAGGCGAACACTGAAGCTTTCTTT
>NA|TRBJ2-6|NA|TRBV4-1
CASSQDPGAGANVLTF
TGCGCCAGCAGCCAAGATCCAGGGGCTGGGGCCAACGTCCTGACTTTC
>NA|TRBJ2-5|NA|TRBV7-2
CASSSGGTRGETQYF
TGTGCCAGCAGCTCAGGGGGGACTAGAGGGGAGACCCAGTACTTC
>NA|TRBJ1-6|NA|TRBV7-2
CASSLAGSGNSPLHF
TGTGCCAGCAGCTTAGCGGGGAGCGGTAATTCACCCCTCCACTTT
>NA|TRBJ1-4|NA|TRBV7-8
CASSHPQATNEKLFF
TGTGCCAGCAGCCATCCACAGGCAACTAATGAAAAACTGTTTTTT
>NA|TRBJ2-2|NA|TRBV5-4
CASSWNYKSGAGELFF
TGTGCCAGCAGCTGGAATTATAAGAGCGGCGCCGGGGAGCTGTTTTTT
>NA|TRBJ2-7|NA|TRBV6-5
CASSSFIGGGYEQYF
TGTGCCAGCAGCTCCTTCATAGGGGGGGGATACGAGCAGTACTTC
>NA|TRBJ2-1|NA|TRBV12-3/TRBV12-4
CASNLGGREQFF
TGTGCCAGCAACCTCGGGGGTCGTGAGCAGTTCTTC
>NA|TRBJ2-2|TRBD1|TRBV28
CASSGTVYTGELFF
TGTGCCAGCAGTGGGACAGTCTACACCGGGGAGCTGTTTTTT
>NA|TRBJ2-1|TRBD2|TRBV5-1
CASSFGEGWGVEQFF
TGCGCCAGCAGCTTTGGGGAGGGGTGGGGAGTTGAGCAGTTCTTC
>NA|TRBJ1-2|NA|TRBV9
CASSPISGGGYTF
TGTGCCAGCAGCCCAATCAGCGGGGGCGGCTACACCTTC
>NA|TRBJ2-1|TRBD2|TRBV6-2/TRBV6-3
CASSLTSGTNEQFF
TGTGCCAGCAGTTTGACTAGCGGGACCAATGAGCAGTTCTTC
>once|TRBJ1-1|TRBD1|TRBV28
CASDRVGTEAFF
TGTGCCAGCGACAGGGTGGGCACTGAAGCTTTCTTT